One and the same sample provided the 2 T cell receptor beta chains below, sequenced in a study of Ad26.COV2.S vaccination and SARS-CoV-2 variants. Libraries were prepared by immunoSEQ multiplex PCR; TCRdb keeps only in-frame clonotypes and omits some of them. The table records roughly 450,000 clones, roughly 90% of them present only once. Treatment: around 19 received Ad26.COV2.S at low or high dose, single or two shots; about 5 received placebo; per-sample allocation not given. Specimen acquisition occurred on day 63 following the initial vaccine or placebo injection. The sample here was peripheral blood, taken in a trial of Ad26.COV2.S vaccine versus placebo. Source of these receptors: a person between 18 and 60 years old who received the Ad26.COV2.S COVID-19 vaccine or a placebo.

In regard to this clone: An end of the junction differs from the germline gene, which may be a read error. The gene calls are TRBV7-7 and TRBJ2-3; D could derive from TRBD1 or TRBD2 (6 bases each). Germline V gene lookup returns CDR1 SSHAT and CDR2 FNYEAQ (reference sequence). The CDR3 consists of 15 residues. For the CDR3, the DNA is TGTGCTAGCAGCCCCGGTATGTCGGGGGCGGATACGCAGTATTTT. Its protein product is CASSPGMSGADTQYF.

The chain recombines TRBV7-9 with TRBJ2-1; D call uncertain. The CDR3 covers 15 residues. Trimming stripped 5 bases from V and 6 bases from J, with 17 bases between. Per germline, CDR1 SEHNR and CDR2 FQNEAQ (reference sequence). The CDR3 region has the DNA TGTGCCAGCAGCCCCCCATGGCCTAAGGTCAATGAGCAGTTCTTC. As protein: CASSPPWPKVNEQFF.